The 13 T cell receptor beta chains below come from one sample, sequenced in a study of T-cell memory formation after mild COVID-19. MiXCR, run by TCRdb on the 5' RACE reads, gives a single entry per CDR3 protein. The data contain a few hundred thousand distinct CDR3 sequences, around 15% of them singletons. The sequencing sample was made of PBMCs or a T cell subset sorted from them (not recorded which). These receptors were obtained from a man aged 18 to 30 who had mild COVID-19 (a few samples of this study predate the infection). Cell type and time point are not known.

V usage is TRBV6-2 or TRBV6-3 and J usage is TRBJ2-7; possibly TRBD1 for D (6 bases). Trimming cost V 6 bases and J 5 bases, with 14 bases left between them. Germline lookup yields CDR1 MNHEY and CDR2 SVGEGT. The CDR3 is 13 residues long. The CDR3 DNA is TGTGCCAGCAGCTCCGGCAGGGGCGACGAGCAGTACTTC. The encoded protein is CASSSGRGDEQYF.

This clonotype was seen only a few times. The chain links TRBV4-1 to TRBJ2-5, with 8 bases lining up with TRBD1. Germline-derived CDR1 and CDR2 are MGHRA and YSYEKL. The CDR3 is made up of 16 amino acids. The V and J ends lost 3 bases and 1 base, in that order; junction bases with no gene match: 7. The CDR3 nucleotides are TGCGCCAGCAGCCAGACCCAGGGGGCGGCCCAAGAGACCCAGTACTTC. The encoded protein is CASSQTQGAAQETQYF.

The gene calls are TRBV15 and TRBJ2-7; D gene unclear. CDR1 is LNHNV, CDR2 YYDKDF, per germline (reference sequence). V was cut by 1 base and J by 6 bases, with 16 bases left in between. CDR3 length: 15 amino acids. Written as DNA, the CDR3 is TGTGCCACCAGCAGAGGTGGTATGGCCCCAGCCGAGCAGTACGTC. This sequence encodes CATSRGGMAPAEQYV.

This chain joins TRBV4-2 and TRBJ1-2; D not certain. The CDR3 contains 12 residues. Trimming pared 0 bases from V and 8 bases from J, leaving 7 bases between. In germline, CDR1 is LGHNA, CDR2 YNFKEQ. The CDR3 loop reads CASSQDELGYTF. CDR3 DNA sequence: TGTGCCAGCAGCCAAGATGAGCTAGGCTACACCTTC.

J is TRBJ2-7 and V is TRBV10-1, with no clear D. The ends were cut back, 2 bases at V and 0 bases at J, with 11 bases in the middle. Germline CDR1 WNHNN, CDR2 SYGVQD (reference sequence). This CDR3 region has 15 residues. The CDR3: CASSERPALSYEQYV. For the CDR3, the DNA is TGCGCCAGCAGTGAGCGGCCAGCTCTCTCCTACGAGCAGTACGTC.

This clonotype appeared a single time. The chain recombines TRBV4-1 with TRBJ1-2, with 7 nucleotides matching TRBD1. The CDR3 sequence is 14 residues long. The trim removed 0 bases at V and 4 bases at J, leaving 2 bases unmatched. Germline CDR1 is MGHRA and CDR2 is YSYEKL. In DNA form, the CDR3 reads TGCGCCAGCAGCCAAGACGGACAGGTCTATGGCTACACCTTC. It specifies CASSQDGQVYGYTF.

This clonotype came up once. The rearrangement links TRBV7-2 to TRBJ2-1; TRBD2 matches 9 bases. The V gene's germline CDR1 is SGHTA and CDR2 FQGNSA. The CDR3 has 16 residues. Trimming removed 5 bases from V and 6 bases from J; junction bases left unmatched: 11. The chain's CDR3 is CASSPPGAGGLNEQFF. The DNA for the CDR3 is TGTGCCAGCAGCCCCCCGGGGGCGGGGGGGCTCAATGAGCAGTTCTTC.

The table lists this clonotype with a few counts. The V and J genes are TRBV6-6 and TRBJ1-2; TRBD1 is a possible D gene (5 bases). Germline V lookup: CDR1 MNHNY, CDR2 SVGAGI (reference sequence). With 2 bases removed from V and 0 bases from J, the gap between germline ends came to 13 bases. The CDR3 runs to 16 residues. DNA for the CDR3: TGTGCCAGCAGTTACCCCGGGGCAGGGACTAACTATGGCTACACCTTC. Translating gives CASSYPGAGTNYGYTF.

This chain joins TRBV4-1 and TRBJ1-5; no definite D call. Germline V gene lookup returns CDR1 MGHRA and CDR2 YSYEKL. CDR3 size: 15 residues. V lost 1 base to trimming and J lost 5 bases, with 12 bases between them. Here the CDR3 DNA reads TGCGCCAGCAGCCAAGCCCCCCTTACAGATCAGCCCCAGCATTTT. It yields the protein CASSQAPLTDQPQHF.

This chain joins TRBV7-9 and TRBJ2-5; TRBD1 might be the D (5 bases). With 2 bases removed from V and 5 bases from J, the gap between germline ends came to 18 bases. This CDR3 has 16 residues. Germline CDR1 is SEHNR and CDR2 is FQNEAQ (reference sequence). CDR3 loop: CASSLSGAAPRETQYF. CDR3 in DNA: TGTGCCAGCAGCTTATCTGGGGCGGCCCCTCGGGAGACCCAGTACTTC.

This clonotype was observed a handful of times. The rearrangement links TRBV5-5 to TRBJ1-2, with 7 bases lining up with TRBD1. The CDR3 totals 14 residues. J lost 4 bases, V lost 6 bases, and 9 bases had no gene match. Per the germline V gene, CDR1 is SGHKS and CDR2 is YYEKEE (reference sequence). The CDR3 DNA reads as TGTGCCAGCACGAGGGGACAGTTTAGCTATGGCTACACCTTC. The encoded protein is CASTRGQFSYGYTF.

This clonotype was detected a few times. The chain combines TRBV9 with TRBJ2-3; TRBD2 is a possible D gene (5 bases). The germline V gene encodes CDR1 SGDLS and CDR2 YYNGEE. V was shortened by 0 bases and J by 3 bases, with 17 bases between the two germline ends. There are 17 residues in the CDR3. The CDR3 reads CASSVEHLATGTDTQYF. CDR3 sequence (DNA): TGTGCCAGCAGCGTAGAACACCTAGCCACCGGGACAGATACGCAGTATTTT.

This clonotype was found many times. This chain joins TRBV6-4 and TRBJ2-1; TRBD2 matches 8 bases. Per germline, CDR1 MRHNA and CDR2 SNTAGT. J lost 2 bases, V lost 0 bases, and 0 bases had no gene match. The CDR3 runs to 15 residues. For the CDR3, the DNA is TGTGCCAGCAGTGACTCTAGCGGGGCCTACAATGAGCAGTTCTTC. It yields the protein CASSDSSGAYNEQFF.